Each of the 8 T cell receptor beta chains below was sequenced from the same sample in a study of beta chain features in type 1 diabetes. Study-level results: Moderately but significantly shorter TCRB CDR3s were found in Type 1 diabetes patients in all four CD4+ subsets.

Since all of the isolated RNA was reverse transcribed, expressed TCRB transcripts were what got sequenced. Produced via immunoSEQ multiplex PCR; TCRdb's table is partial and in-frame only. The table has approximately 170,000 clones, 7.8% seen once; the top ten hold roughly 1%. These TCRs are of unknown antigen specificity. The sequenced sample was central memory CD4+ T cells from blood. These receptors came from a middle-aged woman with type 1 diabetes.

The chain is built from TRBV4-3 and TRBJ1-5, with D perhaps TRBD1 (5 bases). Germline V gives CDR1 LGHNA, CDR2 YSLEER. The length of the CDR3 is 15 residues. V lost 0 bases, J lost 7 bases, and 13 bases lay in between. The CDR3 protein is CASSQDYTGTQPQHF. The CDR3 DNA reads TGCGCCAGCAGCCAAGATTATACAGGAACGCAGCCCCAGCATTTT.

This clone was counted only a few times. The chain combines TRBV2 with TRBJ1-5; 9 bases agree with TRBD1. Germline lookup yields CDR1 SNHLY and CDR2 FYNNEI. V lost 7 bases, J lost 4 bases, and 5 bases stayed unmatched. The CDR3 consists of 14 residues. The CDR3 region has the DNA TGTGCCAGCACGGGGACAGGGCAAAATCAGCCCCAGCATTTT. Translation gives CASTGTGQNQPQHF.

Only a few counts were recorded for this clone. V and J are TRBV29-1 and TRBJ2-5; TRBD2 matches at 10 bases. This CDR3 spans 12 amino acids. V lost 7 bases, J lost 5 bases, and 4 bases stayed unmatched. The V gene's germline CDR1 is SQVTM and CDR2 ANQGSEA. As DNA, the CDR3 is TGCAGCGCTGAGACTAGCGGGGAGACCCAGTACTTC. Protein sequence: CSAETSGETQYF.

This clone was recorded a few times. Other DNA sequences of this sample code for an identical CDR3. V usage is TRBV7-2 and J usage is TRBJ1-6; possible D gene TRBD1, 5 bases. The CDR3 contains 13 residues. The V end lost 5 bases, the J end lost 10 bases, and 12 bases lay between the germline ends. Germline loops: CDR1 SGHTA, CDR2 FQGNSA. The CDR3 is CASSPQGNSPLHF. CDR3 DNA: TGTGCCAGCAGCCCCCAGGGAAACTCACCCCTCCACTTT.

This chain joins TRBV7-3 and TRBJ2-7; D is possibly TRBD1 (6 bases). The CDR3 is 14 amino acids. V dropped 5 bases and J dropped 7 bases, with 18 bases sitting between them. The germline CDR1 and CDR2 sequences are SGHTA and FQGTGA. The CDR3 here is CASSLSGTPLEQYF. The CDR3, as DNA: TGTGCCAGCAGCCTCTCCGGGACACCCTTGGAGCAGTACTTC.

The chain employs TRBV5-6 and TRBJ2-3; 7 positions agree with TRBD2. CDR1 and CDR2 from the germline V gene are SGHDT and YYEEEE. With 0 bases clipped from V and 4 bases from J, the junction kept 5 bases outside the gene matches. The CDR3 loop spans 15 amino acids. CDR3 in amino acids: CASSLGGLRADTQYF. The DNA of the CDR3 is TGTGCCAGCAGCTTGGGGGGACTAAGAGCAGATACGCAGTATTTT. The entire variable domain, with the rest obtained from reference TRBV5-6 and TRBJ2-3, is as follows: DAGVTQSPTHLIKTRGQQVTLRCSPKSGHDTVSWYQQALGQGPQFIFQYYEEEERQRGNFPDRFSGHQFPNYSSELNVNALLLGDSALYLCASSLGGLRADTQYFGPGTRLTVL.

Many counts were recorded for this clone. The genes are TRBV14 and TRBJ2-3; 7 bases agree with TRBD1. Unmatched junction bases numbered 9, after V lost 4 bases and J lost 2 bases. This CDR3 is 16 amino acids long. Germline V lookup: CDR1 SGHDN, CDR2 FVKESK. DNA for the CDR3: TGTGCCAGCAGCCCATACAGGGGACCCCTCACAGATACGCAGTATTTT. It specifies CASSPYRGPLTDTQYF. Full variable domain (missing parts from reference TRBV14 and TRBJ2-3): EAGVTQFPSHSVIEKGQTVTLRCDPISGHDNLYWYRRVMGKEIKFLLHFVKESKQDESGMPNNRFLAERTGGTYSTLKVQPAELEDSGVYFCASSPYRGPLTDTQYFGPGTRLTVL.

The chain couples TRBV2 to TRBJ2-7; 12 nucleotides match TRBD2. Germline CDR1 is SNHLY and CDR2 is FYNNEI. The J segment lost 4 bases and the V segment lost 6 bases, leaving 7 bases of the junction unmatched. The CDR3 extends over 15 amino acids. CDR3 bases: TGTGCCAGCAGCTCGGGACTAGCGGGCCCGTACGAGCAGTACTTC. Its protein is CASSSGLAGPYEQYF.